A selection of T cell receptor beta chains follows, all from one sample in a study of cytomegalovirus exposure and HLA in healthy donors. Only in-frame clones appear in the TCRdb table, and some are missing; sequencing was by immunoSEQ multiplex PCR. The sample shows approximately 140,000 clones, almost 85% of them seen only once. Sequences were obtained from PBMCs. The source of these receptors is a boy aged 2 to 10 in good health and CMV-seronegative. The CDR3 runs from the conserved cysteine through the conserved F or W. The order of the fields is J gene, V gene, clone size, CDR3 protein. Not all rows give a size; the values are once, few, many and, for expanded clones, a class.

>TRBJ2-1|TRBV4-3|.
CASSQDVSGGPLYEQFF
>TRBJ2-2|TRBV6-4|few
CASSEGQGTTGELFF
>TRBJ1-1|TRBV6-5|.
CASSSAGGAWTEAFF
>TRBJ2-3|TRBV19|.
CASSSGSFGFTDTQYF
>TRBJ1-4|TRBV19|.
CASSIGFSGGSLEKLFF
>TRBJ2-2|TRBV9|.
CASSENRGADGELFF
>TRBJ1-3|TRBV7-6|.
CASSLGRAGNTIYF
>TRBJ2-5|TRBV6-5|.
CASSYGSGIETQYF
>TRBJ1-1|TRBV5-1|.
CASSLTENTEAFF
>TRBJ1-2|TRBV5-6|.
CASSLAGPGTGGSTF
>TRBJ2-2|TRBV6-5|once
CASSYDLAANTGELFF
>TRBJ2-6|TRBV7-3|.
CASGGSGANVLTF
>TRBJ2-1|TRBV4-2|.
CASSRGGGDNEQFF
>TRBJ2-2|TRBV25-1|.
CASSEWAHRTGELFF
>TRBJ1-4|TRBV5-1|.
CASSLGQGEKLFF
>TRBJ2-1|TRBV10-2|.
CASSLTSGNSNEQFF
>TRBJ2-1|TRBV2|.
CAWGSGRAYYNEQFF
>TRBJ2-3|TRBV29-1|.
CSVEERRPPKGDTQYF
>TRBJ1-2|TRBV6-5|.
CASSYREGRIYGYTF
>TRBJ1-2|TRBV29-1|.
CSVGQGERYGYTF
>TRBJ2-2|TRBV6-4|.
CASSDSNGGATGELFF
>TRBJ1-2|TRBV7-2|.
CASSSFGAGGSYGYTF
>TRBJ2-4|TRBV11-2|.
CASSLEENIQYF
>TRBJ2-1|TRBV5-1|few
CASSRTSGGSRLVGEQFF
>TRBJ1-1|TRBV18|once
CASSPRERVDTEAFF
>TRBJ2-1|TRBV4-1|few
CASSHRAEQFF
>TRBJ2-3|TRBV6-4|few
CASSDSPDRATDTQYF
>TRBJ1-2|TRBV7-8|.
CASNGGGTGAARYGYTF
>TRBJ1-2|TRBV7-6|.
CASSLAGDSYGYTF
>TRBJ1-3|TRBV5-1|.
CASSPDSSGNTIYF
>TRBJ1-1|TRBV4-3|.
CASSQGASGRDTEAFF
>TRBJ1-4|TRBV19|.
CASSLSKPHNEKLFF
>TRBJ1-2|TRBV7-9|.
CASSTLTAQSYGYTF
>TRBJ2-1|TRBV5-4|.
CASTSGRAGEQFF
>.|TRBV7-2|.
CASSPPPVGDEQFF
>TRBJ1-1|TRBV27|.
CASSSRQGGVRMNTEAFF
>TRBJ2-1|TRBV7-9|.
CASSLAVRWASGTNEQFF
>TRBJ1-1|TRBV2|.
CASSESLLYPFTEAFF
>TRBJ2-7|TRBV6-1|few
CASSSSTGGYEQYF
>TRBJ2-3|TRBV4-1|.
CASSQMGLWQYF
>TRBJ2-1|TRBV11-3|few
CASSLGLAGGPENEQFF
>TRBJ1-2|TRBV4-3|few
CASSRETGQGEDGYTF
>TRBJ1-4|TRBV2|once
CASTEGFRTNEKLFF
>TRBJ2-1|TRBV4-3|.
CASSQTSGGNYNEQFF
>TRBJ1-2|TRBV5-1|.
CASRPTGSYGYTF
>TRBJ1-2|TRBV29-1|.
CSASVGGYGYTF
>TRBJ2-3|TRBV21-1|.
CDSSLGEQSADTQYF
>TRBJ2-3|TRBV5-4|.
CASSSKRDFPDTQYF
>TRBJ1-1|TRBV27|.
CASKVQGMNTEAFF
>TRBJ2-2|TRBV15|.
CATSRDREGAGELFF
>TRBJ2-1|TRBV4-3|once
CASSPEVGLNEQFF
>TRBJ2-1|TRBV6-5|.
CASSFRDRGYNEQFF
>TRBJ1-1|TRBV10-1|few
CASSESGGRDTEAFF
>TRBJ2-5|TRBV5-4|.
CASSDINGLEETQYF